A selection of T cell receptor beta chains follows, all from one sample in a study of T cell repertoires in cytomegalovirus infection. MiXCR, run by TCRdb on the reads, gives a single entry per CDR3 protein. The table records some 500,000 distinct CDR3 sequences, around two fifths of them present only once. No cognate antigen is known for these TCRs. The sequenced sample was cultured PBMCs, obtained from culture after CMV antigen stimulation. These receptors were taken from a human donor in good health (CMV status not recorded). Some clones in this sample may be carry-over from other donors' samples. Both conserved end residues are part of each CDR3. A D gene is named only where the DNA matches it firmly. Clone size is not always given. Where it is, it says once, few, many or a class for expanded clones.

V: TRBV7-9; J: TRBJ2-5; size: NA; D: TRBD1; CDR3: CASSLLRGLYQYF; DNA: TGTGCCAGCAGCTTACTCAGGGGGCTGTATCAGTACTTC
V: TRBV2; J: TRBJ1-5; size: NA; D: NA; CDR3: CASSEHMRGNQPQHF; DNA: TGTGCCAGCAGTGAACACATGAGAGGCAATCAGCCCCAGCATTTT
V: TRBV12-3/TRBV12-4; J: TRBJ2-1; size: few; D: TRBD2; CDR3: CASSLMAASGSNNEQFF; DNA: TGTGCCAGCAGTTTAATGGCGGCTAGCGGGAGTAATAATGAGCAGTTCTTC
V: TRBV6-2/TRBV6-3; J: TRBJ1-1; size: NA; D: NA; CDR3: CASSWGGGDTEAFF; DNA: TGTGCCAGCAGTTGGGGGGGTGGTGACACTGAAGCTTTCTTT
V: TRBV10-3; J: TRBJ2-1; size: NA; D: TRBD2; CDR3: CAISDPSPLAAYNEQFF; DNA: TGTGCCATCAGTGACCCGTCCCCACTAGCGGCCTACAATGAGCAGTTCTTC
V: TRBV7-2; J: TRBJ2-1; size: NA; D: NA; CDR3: CASSFDPRVNEQFF; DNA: TGTGCCAGCAGCTTTGATCCCAGGGTCAATGAGCAGTTCTTC
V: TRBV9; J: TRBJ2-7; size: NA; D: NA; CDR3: CASSPGQWGTYEQYF; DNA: TGTGCCAGCAGCCCTGGACAGTGGGGGACCTACGAGCAGTACTTC
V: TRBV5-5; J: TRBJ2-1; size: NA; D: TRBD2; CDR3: CASSLGASGASYNEQFF; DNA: TGTGCCAGCAGCTTGGGGGCTAGCGGGGCCTCCTACAATGAGCAGTTCTTC
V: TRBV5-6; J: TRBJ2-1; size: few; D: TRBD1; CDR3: CASSFLTGSNEQFF; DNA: TGTGCCAGCAGCTTTCTGACAGGGAGCAATGAGCAGTTCTTC
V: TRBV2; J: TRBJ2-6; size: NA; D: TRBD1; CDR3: CASRPGQGYGANVLTF; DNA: TGTGCCAGCAGGCCCGGACAGGGATATGGGGCCAACGTCCTGACTTTC
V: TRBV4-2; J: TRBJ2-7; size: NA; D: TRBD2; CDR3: CASSQEGLAGHGTYEQYF; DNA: TGTGCCAGCAGCCAAGAGGGACTAGCGGGGCACGGTACCTACGAGCAGTACTTC
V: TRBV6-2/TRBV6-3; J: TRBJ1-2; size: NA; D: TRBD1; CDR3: CASSRGTAGYGYTF; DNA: TGTGCCAGCAGCCGAGGGACAGCAGGCTATGGCTACACCTTC
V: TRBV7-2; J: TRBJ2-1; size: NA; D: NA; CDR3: CANSLGSSTEDEQFF; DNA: TGTGCCAACAGCTTAGGTAGCTCTACGGAAGATGAGCAGTTCTTC
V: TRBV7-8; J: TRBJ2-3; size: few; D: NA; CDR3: CASSPAAGRRTDTQYF; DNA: TGTGCCAGCAGCCCTGCGGCAGGGCGGAGGACAGATACGCAGTATTTT
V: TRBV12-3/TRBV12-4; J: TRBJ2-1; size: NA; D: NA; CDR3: CASRDAHEQFF; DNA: TGTGCCAGCCGGGATGCCCATGAGCAGTTCTTC
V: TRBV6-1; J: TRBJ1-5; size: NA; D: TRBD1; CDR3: CASRDRGQQPQHF; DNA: TGTGCCAGCAGAGACAGGGGGCAACAGCCCCAGCATTTT
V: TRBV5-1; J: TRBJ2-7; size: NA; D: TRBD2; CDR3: CASRPGTSGFYEQYF; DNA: TGCGCCAGCAGACCTGGGACTAGCGGTTTCTACGAGCAGTACTTC
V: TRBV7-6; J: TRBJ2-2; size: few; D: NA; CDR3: CASSSTITGPGELFF; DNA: TGTGCCAGCAGCTCCACTATCACAGGCCCCGGGGAGCTGTTTTTT
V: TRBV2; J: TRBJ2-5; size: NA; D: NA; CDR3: CASVGVVETQYF; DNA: TGTGCCAGCGTTGGGGTCGTGGAAACCCAGTACTTC
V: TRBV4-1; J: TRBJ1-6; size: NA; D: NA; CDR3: CASSLRTGNSPLHF; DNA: TGCGCCAGCAGCCTCCGGACGGGGAATTCACCCCTCCACTTT
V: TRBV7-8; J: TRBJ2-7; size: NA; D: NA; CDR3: CASSSTYRVPLYEQYF; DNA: TGTGCCAGCAGCTCCACTTACAGGGTCCCCCTATACGAGCAGTACTTC
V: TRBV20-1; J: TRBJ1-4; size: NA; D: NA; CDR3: CSARDRRGATNEKLFF; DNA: TGCAGTGCTAGAGATCGAAGGGGTGCAACTAATGAAAAACTGTTTTTT
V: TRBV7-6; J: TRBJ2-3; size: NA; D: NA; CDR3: CASSLMRPHTDTQYF; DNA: TGTGCCAGCAGCTTAATGCGGCCCCACACAGATACGCAGTATTTT
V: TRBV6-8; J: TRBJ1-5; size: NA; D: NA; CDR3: CASSSSGRSQPQHF; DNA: TGTGCCAGCAGTTCGTCAGGGAGAAGTCAGCCCCAGCATTTT
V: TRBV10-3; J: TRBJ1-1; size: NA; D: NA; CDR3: CAISDAGRADAEAFF; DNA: TGTGCCATCAGTGACGCCGGCAGGGCGGATGCTGAAGCTTTCTTT
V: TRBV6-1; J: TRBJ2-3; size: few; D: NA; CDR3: CASSQGPGDTQYF; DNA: TGTGCCAGCAGTCAGGGGCCCGGAGATACGCAGTATTTT
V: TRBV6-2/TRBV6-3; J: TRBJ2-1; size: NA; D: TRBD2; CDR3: CASSYPHSGGSFNEQFF; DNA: TGTGCCAGCAGTTATCCCCACTCGGGGGGGAGCTTCAATGAGCAGTTCTTC
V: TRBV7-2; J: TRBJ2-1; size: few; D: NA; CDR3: CASSFRPTSEQFF; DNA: TGTGCCAGCAGCTTCAGGCCTACGAGTGAGCAGTTCTTC
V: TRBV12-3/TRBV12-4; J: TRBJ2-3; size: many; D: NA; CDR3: CASSLRRPDTQYF; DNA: TGTGCCAGCAGCCTCCGGAGACCAGATACGCAGTATTTT
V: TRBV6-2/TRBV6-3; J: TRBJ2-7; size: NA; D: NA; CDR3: CASSRLWEQYF; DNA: TGTGCCAGCAGTCGTCTATGGGAGCAGTACTTC
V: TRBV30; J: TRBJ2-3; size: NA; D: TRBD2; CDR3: CAWGRRGGFAIDTQYF; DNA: TGTGCCTGGGGTCGGCGGGGGGGTTTCGCCATTGATACGCAGTATTTT
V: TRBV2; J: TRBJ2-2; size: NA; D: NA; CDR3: CASGGDGELFF; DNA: TGTGCCAGCGGTGGGGACGGGGAGCTGTTTTTT
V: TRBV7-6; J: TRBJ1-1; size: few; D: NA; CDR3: CASTADRNTEAFF; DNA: TGTGCCAGCACCGCGGACAGGAACACTGAAGCTTTCTTT
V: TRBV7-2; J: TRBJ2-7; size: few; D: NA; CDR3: CASSLDLGGWSEQYF; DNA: TGTGCCAGCAGCTTAGATTTGGGGGGCTGGAGCGAGCAGTACTTC
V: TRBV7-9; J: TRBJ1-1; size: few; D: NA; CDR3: CASSAGEAFF; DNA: TGTGCCAGCAGCGCGGGGGAAGCTTTCTTT
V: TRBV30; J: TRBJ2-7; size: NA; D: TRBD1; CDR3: CAWSPGQGLGEQYF; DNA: TGTGCCTGGAGTCCGGGACAGGGCTTAGGGGAGCAGTACTTC
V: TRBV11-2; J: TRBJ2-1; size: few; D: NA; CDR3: CASSLGRDEQFF; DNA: TGTGCCAGCAGCTTAGGGCGGGATGAGCAGTTCTTC
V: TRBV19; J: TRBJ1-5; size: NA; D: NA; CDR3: CASSLDSGFYQPQHF; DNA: TGTGCCAGTAGCCTTGACTCGGGCTTTTATCAGCCCCAGCATTTT
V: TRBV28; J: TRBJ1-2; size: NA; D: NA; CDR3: CASSRHGNREHYGYTF; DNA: TGTGCCAGCAGTCGTCATGGGAACAGGGAGCACTATGGCTACACCTTC
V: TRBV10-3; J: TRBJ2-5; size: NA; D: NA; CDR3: CATRRGQETQYF; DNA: TGTGCCACCCGGCGGGGCCAAGAGACCCAGTACTTC
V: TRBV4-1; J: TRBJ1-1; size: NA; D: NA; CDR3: CASSQVAVEGWGTEAFF; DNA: TGTGCCAGCAGCCAAGTTGCCGTGGAGGGCTGGGGGACTGAAGCTTTCTTT
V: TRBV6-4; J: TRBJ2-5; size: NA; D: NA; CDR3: CASSQGHEGTQYF; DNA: TGTGCCAGCTCCCAGGGTCATGAAGGGACCCAGTACTTC
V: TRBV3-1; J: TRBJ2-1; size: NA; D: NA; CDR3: CASSQQAGNEQFF; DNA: TGTGCCAGCAGCCAACAGGCGGGGAATGAGCAGTTCTTC
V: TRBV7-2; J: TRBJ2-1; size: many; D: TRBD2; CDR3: CASSFGGTNEQFF; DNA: TGTGCCAGCAGCTTCGGGGGGACCAATGAGCAGTTCTTC
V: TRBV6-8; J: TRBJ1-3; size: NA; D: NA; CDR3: CASSYSKGSGNTIYF; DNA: TGTGCCAGCAGTTACTCGAAAGGGTCTGGAAACACCATATATTTT
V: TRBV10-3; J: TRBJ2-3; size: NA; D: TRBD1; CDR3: CASLGTGKGASTDTQYF; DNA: TGTGCCAGCCTCGGGACAGGGAAGGGTGCTAGCACAGATACGCAGTATTTT